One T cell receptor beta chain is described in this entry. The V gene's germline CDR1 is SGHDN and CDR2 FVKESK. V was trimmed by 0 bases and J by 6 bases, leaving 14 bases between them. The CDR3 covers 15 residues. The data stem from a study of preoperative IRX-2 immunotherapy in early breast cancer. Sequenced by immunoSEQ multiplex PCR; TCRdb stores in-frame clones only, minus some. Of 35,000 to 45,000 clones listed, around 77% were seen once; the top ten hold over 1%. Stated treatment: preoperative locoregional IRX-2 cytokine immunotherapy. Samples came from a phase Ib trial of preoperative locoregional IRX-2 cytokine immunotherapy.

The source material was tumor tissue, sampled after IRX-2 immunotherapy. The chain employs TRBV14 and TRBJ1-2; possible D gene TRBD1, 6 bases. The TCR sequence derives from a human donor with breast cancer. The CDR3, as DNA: TGTGCCAGCAGCCAAGATCGACTGACAGGCCATGGCTACACCTTC. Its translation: CASSQDRLTGHGYTF. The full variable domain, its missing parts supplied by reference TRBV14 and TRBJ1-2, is EAGVTQFPSHSVIEKGQTVTLRCDPISGHDNLYWYRRVMGKEIKFLLHFVKESKQDESGMPNNRFLAERTGGTYSTLKVQPAELEDSGVYFCASSQDRLTGHGYTFGSGTRLTVV.